Listed below are T cell receptor beta chains from one sample, sequenced in a study of blood T cell repertoires in COVID-19. TCRdb's table, derived via immunoSEQ multiplex PCR, lists solely in-frame clones and lacks some. In the table there are about 140,000 clones, approximately 89% of which are singletons. Sequenced input: peripheral blood. The receptors come from a man aged 60 to 69 with active or convalescent COVID-19. Each CDR3 is given without its conserved first and last residue.

j_gene | v_gene | CDR3aa
TRBJ2-3 | TRBV28 | ASSQGGYADTQY
TRBJ2-2 | TRBV29-1 | SVEDRMSNTGELF
TRBJ1-1 | TRBV7-9 | ASSPRSGGYTEAF
TRBJ1-1 | TRBV6-5 | ASNLGRGWDTEAF
TRBJ2-3 | TRBV9 | ASSYHPGQGRDTQY
TRBJ1-1 | TRBV28 | ASSLVPGQAGTEAF
TRBJ1-5 | TRBV5-3 | ARSVTGISNQPQH
TRBJ2-1 | TRBV18 | ASSPGLAIVEQF
TRBJ2-1 | TRBV6-2/TRBV6-3 | ASSSPGGSNEQF
TRBJ1-5 | TRBV4-1 | ASSQEGGGNQPQH
TRBJ1-3 | TRBV6-5 | ASRGAGEYGNTIY
TRBJ2-7 | TRBV19 | ASSIRVSYEQY
TRBJ1-5 | TRBV28 | ASSLYGGYQPQH
TRBJ1-6 | TRBV19 | ASSISGVDSPLH